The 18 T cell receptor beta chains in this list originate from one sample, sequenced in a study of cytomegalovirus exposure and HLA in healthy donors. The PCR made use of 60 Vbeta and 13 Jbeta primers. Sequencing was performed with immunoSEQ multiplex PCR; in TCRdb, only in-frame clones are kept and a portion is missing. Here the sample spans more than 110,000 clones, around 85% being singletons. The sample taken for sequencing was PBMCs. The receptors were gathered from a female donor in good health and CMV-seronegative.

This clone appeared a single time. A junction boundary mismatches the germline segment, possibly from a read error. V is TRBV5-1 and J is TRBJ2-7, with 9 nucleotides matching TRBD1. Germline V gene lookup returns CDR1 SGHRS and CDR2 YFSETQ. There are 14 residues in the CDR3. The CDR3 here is CASSLEGEPGQGNF. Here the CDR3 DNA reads TGCGCCAGCAGCTTGGAAGGAGAACCGGGACAGGGTAACTTC.

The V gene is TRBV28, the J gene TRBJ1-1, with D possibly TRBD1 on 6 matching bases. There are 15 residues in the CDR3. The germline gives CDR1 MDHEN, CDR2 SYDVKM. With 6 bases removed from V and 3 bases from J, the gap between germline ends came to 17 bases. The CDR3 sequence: CASSPAMGAYTEAFF. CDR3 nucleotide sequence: TGTGCCAGCAGCCCAGCTATGGGGGCGTACACTGAAGCTTTCTTT.

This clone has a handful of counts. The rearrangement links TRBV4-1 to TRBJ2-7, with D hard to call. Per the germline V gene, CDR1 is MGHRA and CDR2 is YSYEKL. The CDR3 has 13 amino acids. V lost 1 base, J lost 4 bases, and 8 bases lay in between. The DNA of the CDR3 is TGCGCCAGCAGCCAAGTCCTCTTTTACGAGCAGTACTTC. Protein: CASSQVLFYEQYF.

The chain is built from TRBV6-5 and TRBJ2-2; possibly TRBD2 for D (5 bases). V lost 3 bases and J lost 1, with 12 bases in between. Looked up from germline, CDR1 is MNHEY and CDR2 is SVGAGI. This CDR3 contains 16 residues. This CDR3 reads CASSYFGGLNTGELFF. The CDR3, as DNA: TGTGCCAGCAGTTATTTTGGAGGATTGAACACCGGGGAGCTGTTTTTT.

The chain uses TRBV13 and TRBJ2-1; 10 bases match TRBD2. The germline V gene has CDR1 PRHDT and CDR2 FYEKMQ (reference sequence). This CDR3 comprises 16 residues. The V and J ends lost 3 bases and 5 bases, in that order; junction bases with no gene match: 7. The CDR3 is CASSLGAGGPDNEQFF. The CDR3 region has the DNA TGTGCCAGCAGCTTGGGAGCGGGAGGGCCAGACAATGAGCAGTTCTTC. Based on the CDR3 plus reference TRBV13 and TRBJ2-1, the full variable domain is AAGVIQSPRHLIKEKRETATLKCYPIPRHDTVYWYQQGPGQDPQFLISFYEKMQSDKGSIPDRFSAQQFSDYHSELNMSSLELGDSALYFCASSLGAGGPDNEQFFGPGTRLTVL.

The CDR3 spells CASSVDLAGGPTGELFF. CDR3 DNA: TGTGCCAGCAGCGTAGATCTAGCGGGAGGGCCAACCGGGGAGCTGTTTTTT. The chain is built from TRBV9 and TRBJ2-2; 12 bases align to TRBD2. The germline CDR1 and CDR2 sequences are SGDLS and YYNGEE. The CDR3 runs 17 residues. V shed 0 bases and J 5 bases; nucleotides not matched to a gene: 5.

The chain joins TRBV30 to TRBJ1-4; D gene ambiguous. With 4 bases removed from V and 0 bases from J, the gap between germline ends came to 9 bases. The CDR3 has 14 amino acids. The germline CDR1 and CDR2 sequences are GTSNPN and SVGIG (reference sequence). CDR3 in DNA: TGTGCCTGGACAGGCTCAGCAACTAATGAAAAACTGTTTTTT. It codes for CAWTGSATNEKLFF.

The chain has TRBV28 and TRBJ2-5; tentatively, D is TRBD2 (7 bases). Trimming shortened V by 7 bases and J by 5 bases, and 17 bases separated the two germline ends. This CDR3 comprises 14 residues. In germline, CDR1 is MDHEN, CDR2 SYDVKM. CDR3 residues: CASNLGGGLETQYF. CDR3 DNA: TGTGCCAGCAACTTGGGAGGGGGTTTGGAGACCCAGTACTTC.

CDR3 sequence: CASSYSGTGNGYTF. The CDR3 DNA reads TGTGCCAGCAGTTACTCGGGGACAGGGAATGGCTACACCTTC. The chain has TRBV6-5 and TRBJ1-2; TRBD1 matches 9 bases. Germline V gene data show CDR1 as MNHEY and CDR2 as SVGAGI. The CDR3 runs 14 residues. V lost 0 bases, J lost 6 bases, and 2 bases stayed unmatched.

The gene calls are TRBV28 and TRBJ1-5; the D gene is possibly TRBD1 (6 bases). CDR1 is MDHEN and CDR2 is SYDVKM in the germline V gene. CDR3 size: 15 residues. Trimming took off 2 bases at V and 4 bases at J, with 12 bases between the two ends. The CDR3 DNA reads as TGTGCCAGCAGTTTAACAGGGAAGGGAAATCAGCCCCAGCATTTT. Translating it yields CASSLTGKGNQPQHF.

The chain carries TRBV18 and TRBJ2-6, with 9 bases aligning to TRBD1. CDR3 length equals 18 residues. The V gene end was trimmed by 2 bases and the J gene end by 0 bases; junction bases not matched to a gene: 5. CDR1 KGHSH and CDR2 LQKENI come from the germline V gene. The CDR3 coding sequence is TGTGCCAGCTCACCAAGAGGGACAGGGCCCTCTGGGGCCAACGTCCTGACTTTC. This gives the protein CASSPRGTGPSGANVLTF.

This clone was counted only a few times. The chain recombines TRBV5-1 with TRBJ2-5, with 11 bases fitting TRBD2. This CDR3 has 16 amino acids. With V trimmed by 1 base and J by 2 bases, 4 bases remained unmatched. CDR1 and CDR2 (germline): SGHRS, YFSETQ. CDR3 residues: CASSLMLAGGQETQYF. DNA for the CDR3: TGCGCCAGCAGCTTGATGCTAGCGGGAGGACAAGAGACCCAGTACTTC.

The CDR3 DNA reads TGTGCCAGAAATACAGGGGCTGGTGGCTACACCTTC. It specifies CARNTGAGGYTF. The V gene is TRBV2, the J gene TRBJ1-2, with 7 bases fitting TRBD1. The length of the CDR3 is 12 residues. The trim removed 9 bases at V and 7 bases at J, leaving 8 bases unmatched. CDR1 SNHLY and CDR2 FYNNEI come from the germline V gene.

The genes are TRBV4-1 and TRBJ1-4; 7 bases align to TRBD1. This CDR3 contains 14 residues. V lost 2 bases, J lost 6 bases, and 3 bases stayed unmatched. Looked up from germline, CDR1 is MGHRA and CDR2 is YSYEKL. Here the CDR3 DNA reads TGCGCCAGCAGCCAAAGACAGGGAGATGAAAAACTGTTTTTT. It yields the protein CASSQRQGDEKLFF.

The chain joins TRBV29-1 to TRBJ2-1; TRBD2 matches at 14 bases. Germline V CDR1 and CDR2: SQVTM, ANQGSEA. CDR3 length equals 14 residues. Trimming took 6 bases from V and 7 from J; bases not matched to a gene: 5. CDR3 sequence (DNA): TGCAGCGTGACGACTAGCGGGAGGGGGAATGAGCAGTTCTTC. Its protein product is CSVTTSGRGNEQFF.

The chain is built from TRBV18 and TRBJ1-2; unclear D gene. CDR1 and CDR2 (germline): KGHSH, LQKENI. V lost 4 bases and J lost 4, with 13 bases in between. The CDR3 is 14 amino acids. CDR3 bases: TGTGCCAGCTCACTAAAACCCGGAGGCTATGGCTACACCTTC. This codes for CASSLKPGGYGYTF.

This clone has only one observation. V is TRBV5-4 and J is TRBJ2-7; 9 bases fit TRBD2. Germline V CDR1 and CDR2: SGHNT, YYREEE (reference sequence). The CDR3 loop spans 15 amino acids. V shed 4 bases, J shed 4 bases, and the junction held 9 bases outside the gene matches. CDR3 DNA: TGTGCCAGCAGCACATCTGGGACTAGCAGTTACGAGCAGTACTTC. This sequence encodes CASSTSGTSSYEQYF. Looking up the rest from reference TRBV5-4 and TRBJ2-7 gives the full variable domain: ETGVTQSPTHLIKTRGQQVTLRCSSQSGHNTVSWYQQALGQGPQFIFQYYREEENGRGNFPPRFSGLQFPNYSSELNVNALELDDSALYLCASSTSGTSSYEQYFGPGTRLTVT.

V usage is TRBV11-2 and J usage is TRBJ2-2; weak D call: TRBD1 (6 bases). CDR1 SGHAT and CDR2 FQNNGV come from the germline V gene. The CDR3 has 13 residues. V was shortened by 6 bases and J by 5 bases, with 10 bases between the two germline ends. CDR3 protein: CASSSTGTGELFF. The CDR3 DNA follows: TGTGCCAGCAGTTCAACAGGGACCGGGGAGCTGTTTTTT.